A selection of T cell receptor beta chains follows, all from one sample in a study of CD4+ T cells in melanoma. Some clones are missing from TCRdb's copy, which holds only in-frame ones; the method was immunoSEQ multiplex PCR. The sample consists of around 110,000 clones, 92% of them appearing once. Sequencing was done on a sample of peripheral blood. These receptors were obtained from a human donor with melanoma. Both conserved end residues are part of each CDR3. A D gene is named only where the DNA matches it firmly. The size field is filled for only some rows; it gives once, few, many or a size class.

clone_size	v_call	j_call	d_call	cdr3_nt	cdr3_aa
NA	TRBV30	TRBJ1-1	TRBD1	TGTGCCTGGAGTGGGACAGGGGCCATGAACACTGAAGCTTTCTTT	CAWSGTGAMNTEAFF
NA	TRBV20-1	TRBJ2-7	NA	TGCAGTGCTAGAAAATACGAGCAGTACTTC	CSARKYEQYF
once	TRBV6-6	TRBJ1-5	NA	TGTGCCAGCAGTTACTCGAGTACGGGGCCTCAGCCCCAGCATTTT	CASSYSSTGPQPQHF
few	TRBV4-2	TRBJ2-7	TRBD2	TGTGCCAGCAGCCAAGACTGGCTAGCGGGAGAGGTAGTGCAGTACTTC	CASSQDWLAGEVVQYF
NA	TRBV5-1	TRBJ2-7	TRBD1	TGCGCCAGCAGCCACGGGACAGGGGGCTACGAGCAGTACTTC	CASSHGTGGYEQYF
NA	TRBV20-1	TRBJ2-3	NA	TGCAGTGCTCCACTAAGGACTACGCAGTATTTT	CSAPLRTTQYF
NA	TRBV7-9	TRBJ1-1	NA	TGTGCCAGCAGCCCACGTAACCGGTACAGGCAGAGGACTGAAGCTTTCTTT	CASSPRNRYRQRTEAFF
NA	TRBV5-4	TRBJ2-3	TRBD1	TGTGCCAGCAGCCAGCAGGGGGCGAGGACAGATACGCAGTATTTT	CASSQQGARTDTQYF
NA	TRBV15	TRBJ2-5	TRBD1	TGTGCCACCAGCAGAAGGGACAGCAAAGAGACCCAGTACTTC	CATSRRDSKETQYF
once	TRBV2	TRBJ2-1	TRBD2	TGTGCCAGCAGTGAGTCGAGCGGGGGGGCCAAGTTCTTC	CASSESSGGAKFF
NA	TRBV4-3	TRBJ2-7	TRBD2	TGCGCCAGCCAGAGTGATAGCGGGGCCCACGAGCAGTACTTC	CASQSDSGAHEQYF
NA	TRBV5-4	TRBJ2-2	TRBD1	TGTGCCAGCAGCCCGGACAGGGCGAACACCGGGGAGCTGTTTTTT	CASSPDRANTGELFF
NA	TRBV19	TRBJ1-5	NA	TGTGCCAGTAGTATAGTGGGGAACCATCAGCCCCAGCATTTT	CASSIVGNHQPQHF
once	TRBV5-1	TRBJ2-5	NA	TGCGCCAGCAGTTTGGGACAAGAGACCCAGTACTTC	CASSLGQETQYF
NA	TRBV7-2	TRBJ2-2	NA	TGTGCCACCCCGGCCCCGGGACCGGCGAACACCGGGGAGCTGTTTTTT	CATPAPGPANTGELFF
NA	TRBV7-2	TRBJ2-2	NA	TGTGCCAGCAGCTTACCGGTCAAGTACACCGGGGAGCTGTTTTTT	CASSLPVKYTGELFF